This T cell receptor beta chain came from a study of CD8+CD57+ T cells in acquired aplastic anemia. Profiling of TCR beta VDJ combinations and CDR3 sequences used genomic DNA as template. TCRdb processed the reads anew with MiXCR; each CDR3 protein has one entry. The table shows roughly 61,000 distinct CDR3 sequences, with 55% to 70% occurring only once. The CDR3 totals 14 residues. From germline, CDR1 is SQVTM and CDR2 ANQGSEA. The V segment lost 3 bases and the J segment 3 bases; nucleotides outside the gene matches: 5. CD8+CD57+ cell expansion, shown by flow cytometry, had occurred in the patients selected for sequencing. Severe acquired aplastic anemia was the diagnosis recorded for all patients. Among the patients, none had received any therapy at the time of blood sampling.

The TCR originated in a human donor with aplastic anemia. The genes are TRBV29-1 and TRBJ2-1; 7 bases match TRBD2. Sequencing was performed on sorted CD4+, CD8+, or CD8+CD57+ T cells (not recorded which) from PBMCs. The CDR3 DNA is TGCAGCGTTGAGCGGACTAGTATCTACAATGAGCAGTTCTTC. Amino acids: CSVERTSIYNEQFF.